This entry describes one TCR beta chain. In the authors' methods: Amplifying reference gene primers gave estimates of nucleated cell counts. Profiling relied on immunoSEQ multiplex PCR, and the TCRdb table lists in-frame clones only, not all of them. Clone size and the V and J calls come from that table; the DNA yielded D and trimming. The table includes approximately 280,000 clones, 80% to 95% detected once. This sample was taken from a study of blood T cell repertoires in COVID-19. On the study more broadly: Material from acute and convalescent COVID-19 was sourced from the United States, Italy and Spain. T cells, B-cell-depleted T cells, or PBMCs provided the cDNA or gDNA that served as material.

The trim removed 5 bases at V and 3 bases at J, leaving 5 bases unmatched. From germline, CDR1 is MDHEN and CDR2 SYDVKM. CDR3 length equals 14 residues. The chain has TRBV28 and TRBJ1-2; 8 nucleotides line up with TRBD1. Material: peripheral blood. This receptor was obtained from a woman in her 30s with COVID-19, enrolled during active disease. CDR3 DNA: TGTGCCAGCAGTCCCTGGACAGGGCACTATGGCTACACCTTC. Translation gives CASSPWTGHYGYTF.